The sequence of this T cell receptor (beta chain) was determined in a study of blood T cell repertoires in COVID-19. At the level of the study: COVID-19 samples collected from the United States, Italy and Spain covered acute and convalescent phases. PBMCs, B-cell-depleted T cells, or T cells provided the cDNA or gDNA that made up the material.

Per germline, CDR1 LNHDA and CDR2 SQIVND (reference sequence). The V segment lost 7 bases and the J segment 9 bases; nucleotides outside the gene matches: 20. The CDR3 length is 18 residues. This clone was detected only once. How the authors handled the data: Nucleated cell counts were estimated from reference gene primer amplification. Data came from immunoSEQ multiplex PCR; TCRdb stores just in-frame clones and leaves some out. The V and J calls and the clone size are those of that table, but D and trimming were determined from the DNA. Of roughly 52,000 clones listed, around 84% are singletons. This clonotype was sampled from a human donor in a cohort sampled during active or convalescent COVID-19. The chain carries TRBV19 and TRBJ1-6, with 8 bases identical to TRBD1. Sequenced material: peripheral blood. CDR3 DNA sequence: TGTGCCAGTAACTCTCCCGGGACAGGTCTGGGTATCGGTTCACCCCTCCACTTT. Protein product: CASNSPGTGLGIGSPLHF.